A single sample gave rise to the 18 T cell receptor beta chains below, sequenced in a study of cytomegalovirus exposure and HLA in healthy donors. 60 Vbeta and 13 Jbeta primers were used in PCR. TCRdb keeps only in-frame clones here, not all; method: immunoSEQ multiplex PCR. The sample has roughly 200,000 clones; approximately 86% are singletons. Material for sequencing was PBMCs. The receptors were gathered from a woman between 25 and 40 years old in good health and CMV-seronegative.

V and J are TRBV4-1 and TRBJ2-1; TRBD1 agrees at 7 bases. The CDR3 has 14 residues. V was clipped by 2 bases and J by 7 bases; unmatched bases: 5. In germline, CDR1 is MGHRA, CDR2 YSYEKL. In nucleotides, the CDR3 is TGCGCCAGCAGCCAAATTAACAGGGGTAATGAGCAGTTCTTC. Its translation: CASSQINRGNEQFF.

The V call is TRBV27, the J call TRBJ2-3; D gene unclear. The V gene's germline CDR1 is MNHEY and CDR2 SMNVEV (reference sequence). There are 11 residues in the CDR3. V lost 10 bases and J 3 bases, leaving 8 bases between the germline ends. The CDR3, as DNA: TGTGCCACAGCGCGGACAGATACGCAGTATTTT. Protein: CATARTDTQYF.

This chain uses TRBV27 with TRBJ2-7; the D gene is possibly TRBD2 (6 bases). The CDR3 is 17 amino acids. V was clipped by 8 bases and J by 6 bases, with 29 bases between them. Per germline, CDR1 MNHEY and CDR2 SMNVEV (reference sequence). The CDR3 DNA is TGTGCCAGCCACCCACTCTCCTCGACCGGGCAGGGAGGCGAGCAGTACTTC. Protein: CASHPLSSTGQGGEQYF.

The chain recombines TRBV29-1 with TRBJ2-7, with 14 bases lining up with TRBD2. The CDR3 spans 14 residues. Trimming cost V 7 bases and J 7 bases; bases outside gene matches: 9. CDR1 SQVTM and CDR2 ANQGSEA come from the germline V gene. The CDR3 is CSARLAGGPNEQYF. The CDR3 bases are TGCAGCGCCCGACTAGCGGGAGGGCCAAATGAGCAGTACTTC.

This chain links TRBV5-1 with TRBJ2-1; 14 bases fit TRBD2. The germline V gene has CDR1 SGHRS and CDR2 YFSETQ. V lost 3 bases to trimming and J lost 7 bases; unmatched junction nucleotides: 6. The CDR3 length is 16 residues. The CDR3 is CASSSSGTSGSNEQFF. In nucleotides, the CDR3 is TGCGCCAGCAGCTCTTCCGGGACTAGCGGGAGTAATGAGCAGTTCTTC.

This clone was picked up a small number of times. The chain combines TRBV4-2 with TRBJ2-4; weak D call: TRBD2 (6 bases). Trimming cost V 0 bases and J 5 bases, with 11 bases left between them. Germline V lookup: CDR1 LGHNA, CDR2 YNFKEQ. This CDR3 spans 15 amino acids. CDR3 residues: CASSQDPGVENIQYF. CDR3 sequence (DNA): TGTGCCAGCAGCCAAGATCCGGGGGTAGAAAACATTCAGTACTTC.

V and J are TRBV5-5 and TRBJ2-7; the match to TRBD1 covers 10 bases. The CDR3 sequence is 14 residues long. Germline lookup yields CDR1 SGHKS and CDR2 YYEKEE (reference sequence). V lost 2 bases and J lost 7; bases outside the gene matches: 6. CDR3 residues: CASSLGTGAGEQYF. The CDR3 bases are TGTGCCAGCAGCTTAGGGACAGGGGCTGGAGAGCAGTACTTC.

The V call is TRBV27, the J call TRBJ2-5, with D maybe TRBD2 (5 bases). Germline CDR1 is MNHEY and CDR2 is SMNVEV (reference sequence). Trimming left V 5 bases short and J 9 bases short, with 19 bases between. This CDR3 is 14 amino acids long. The DNA for the CDR3 is TGTGCCAGCAGTCTTCGTCCAAATAGAGCGGCCCAGTACTTC. It yields the protein CASSLRPNRAAQYF.

The chain links TRBV5-4 to TRBJ2-7; 7 bases line up with TRBD1. This CDR3 is built from 14 residues. Germline CDR1 and CDR2: SGHNT and YYREEE (reference sequence). V was clipped by 4 bases and J by 4 bases; unmatched bases: 8. The CDR3 coding sequence is TGTGCCAGCAGCCACAGGGGTTATATTTACGAGCAGTACTTC. It encodes CASSHRGYIYEQYF.

This rearrangement joins TRBV5-4 to TRBJ2-2; no clear D. The CDR3 sequence is 13 residues long. The germline V gene has CDR1 SGHNT and CDR2 YYREEE (reference sequence). Trimming took 5 bases from V and 1 from J, leaving 6 bases between them. The CDR3, as DNA: TGTGCCAGCAGGGCAGGGAACACCGGGGAGCTGTTTTTT. Encoded protein: CASRAGNTGELFF.

This chain joins TRBV28 and TRBJ2-7, with 13 bases lining up with TRBD2. Germline V lookup: CDR1 MDHEN, CDR2 SYDVKM. V trimming: 5 bases; J trimming: 3 bases; junction bases outside the gene matches: 13. There are 18 residues in the CDR3. The CDR3 loop is CASSRRGLAGPRGYEQYF. The CDR3 DNA sequence: TGTGCCAGCAGTAGGCGGGGACTAGCGGGGCCGCGGGGCTACGAGCAGTACTTC.

The J gene is TRBJ2-7, the V gene TRBV4-2; 7 nucleotides line up with TRBD2. The germline CDR1 and CDR2 sequences are LGHNA and YNFKEQ. The CDR3 contains 17 residues. V lost 0 bases, J lost 0 bases, and 8 bases stayed unmatched. The CDR3 DNA sequence: TGTGCCAGCAGCCAAGATTCGCGGGGGTCCCACTCCTACGAGCAGTACTTC. Translated, it gives CASSQDSRGSHSYEQYF.

The sample holds one count of this clone. This chain links TRBV27 with TRBJ2-7; TRBD1 matches at 11 bases. The junction had 8 bases not matched to a gene; V was cut back by 5 bases and J by 5 bases. The germline CDR1 and CDR2 sequences are MNHEY and SMNVEV (reference sequence). The CDR3 loop spans 15 amino acids. The CDR3 nucleotides are TGTGCCAGCAGTCCAAGGACAGGGGGCTTCCACGAGCAGTACTTC. It codes for CASSPRTGGFHEQYF.

CDR3 region: CASSIRTSGSWDEQFF. The DNA for the CDR3 is TGCGCCAGCAGCATACGGACTAGCGGGAGTTGGGATGAGCAGTTCTTC. The chain uses TRBV5-1 and TRBJ2-1; TRBD2 matches 13 bases. The V and J ends lost 4 bases and 8 bases, in that order; junction bases with no gene match: 9. This CDR3 contains 16 residues. CDR1 SGHRS and CDR2 YFSETQ come from the germline V gene.

CDR3 protein: CASSLGGYLAGAYNEQFF. In DNA, the CDR3 is TGCGCCAGCAGCTTGGGGGGATACCTAGCGGGGGCCTACAATGAGCAGTTCTTC. The chain has TRBV5-1 and TRBJ2-1; TRBD2 matches 10 bases. The CDR3 has 18 amino acids. CDR1 SGHRS and CDR2 YFSETQ come from the germline V gene. J gave up 2 bases and V 0 bases, and 8 bases lay outside the gene matches.

The gene calls are TRBV6-5 and TRBJ1-2, with 7 bases fitting TRBD1. Per the germline V gene, CDR1 is MNHEY and CDR2 is SVGAGI. This CDR3 is built from 15 residues. Unmatched junction bases numbered 5, after V lost 1 base and J lost 3 bases. The CDR3 sequence: CASSYFQGVDYGYTF. As DNA, the CDR3 is TGTGCCAGCAGTTACTTCCAGGGGGTGGACTATGGCTACACCTTC.

The CDR3 bases are TGTGCCAGCAGTTCCAGGGGGACGGGTAATGAAAAACTGTTTTTT. This gives the protein CASSSRGTGNEKLFF. The chain recombines TRBV27 with TRBJ1-4; 7 bases fit TRBD1. This CDR3 is built from 15 residues. The trim removed 4 bases at V and 4 bases at J, leaving 6 bases unmatched. From germline, CDR1 is MNHEY and CDR2 SMNVEV (reference sequence).

The V call is TRBV9, the J call TRBJ2-7; D might be TRBD2 (7 bases). The CDR3 contains 15 residues. V lost 2 bases and J 2 bases, leaving 14 bases between the germline ends. CDR1 SGDLS and CDR2 YYNGEE come from the germline V gene. The CDR3 is CASSVRGDTTYEQYF. In nucleotides, the CDR3 is TGTGCCAGCAGCGTCCGGGGGGACACTACCTACGAGCAGTACTTC.